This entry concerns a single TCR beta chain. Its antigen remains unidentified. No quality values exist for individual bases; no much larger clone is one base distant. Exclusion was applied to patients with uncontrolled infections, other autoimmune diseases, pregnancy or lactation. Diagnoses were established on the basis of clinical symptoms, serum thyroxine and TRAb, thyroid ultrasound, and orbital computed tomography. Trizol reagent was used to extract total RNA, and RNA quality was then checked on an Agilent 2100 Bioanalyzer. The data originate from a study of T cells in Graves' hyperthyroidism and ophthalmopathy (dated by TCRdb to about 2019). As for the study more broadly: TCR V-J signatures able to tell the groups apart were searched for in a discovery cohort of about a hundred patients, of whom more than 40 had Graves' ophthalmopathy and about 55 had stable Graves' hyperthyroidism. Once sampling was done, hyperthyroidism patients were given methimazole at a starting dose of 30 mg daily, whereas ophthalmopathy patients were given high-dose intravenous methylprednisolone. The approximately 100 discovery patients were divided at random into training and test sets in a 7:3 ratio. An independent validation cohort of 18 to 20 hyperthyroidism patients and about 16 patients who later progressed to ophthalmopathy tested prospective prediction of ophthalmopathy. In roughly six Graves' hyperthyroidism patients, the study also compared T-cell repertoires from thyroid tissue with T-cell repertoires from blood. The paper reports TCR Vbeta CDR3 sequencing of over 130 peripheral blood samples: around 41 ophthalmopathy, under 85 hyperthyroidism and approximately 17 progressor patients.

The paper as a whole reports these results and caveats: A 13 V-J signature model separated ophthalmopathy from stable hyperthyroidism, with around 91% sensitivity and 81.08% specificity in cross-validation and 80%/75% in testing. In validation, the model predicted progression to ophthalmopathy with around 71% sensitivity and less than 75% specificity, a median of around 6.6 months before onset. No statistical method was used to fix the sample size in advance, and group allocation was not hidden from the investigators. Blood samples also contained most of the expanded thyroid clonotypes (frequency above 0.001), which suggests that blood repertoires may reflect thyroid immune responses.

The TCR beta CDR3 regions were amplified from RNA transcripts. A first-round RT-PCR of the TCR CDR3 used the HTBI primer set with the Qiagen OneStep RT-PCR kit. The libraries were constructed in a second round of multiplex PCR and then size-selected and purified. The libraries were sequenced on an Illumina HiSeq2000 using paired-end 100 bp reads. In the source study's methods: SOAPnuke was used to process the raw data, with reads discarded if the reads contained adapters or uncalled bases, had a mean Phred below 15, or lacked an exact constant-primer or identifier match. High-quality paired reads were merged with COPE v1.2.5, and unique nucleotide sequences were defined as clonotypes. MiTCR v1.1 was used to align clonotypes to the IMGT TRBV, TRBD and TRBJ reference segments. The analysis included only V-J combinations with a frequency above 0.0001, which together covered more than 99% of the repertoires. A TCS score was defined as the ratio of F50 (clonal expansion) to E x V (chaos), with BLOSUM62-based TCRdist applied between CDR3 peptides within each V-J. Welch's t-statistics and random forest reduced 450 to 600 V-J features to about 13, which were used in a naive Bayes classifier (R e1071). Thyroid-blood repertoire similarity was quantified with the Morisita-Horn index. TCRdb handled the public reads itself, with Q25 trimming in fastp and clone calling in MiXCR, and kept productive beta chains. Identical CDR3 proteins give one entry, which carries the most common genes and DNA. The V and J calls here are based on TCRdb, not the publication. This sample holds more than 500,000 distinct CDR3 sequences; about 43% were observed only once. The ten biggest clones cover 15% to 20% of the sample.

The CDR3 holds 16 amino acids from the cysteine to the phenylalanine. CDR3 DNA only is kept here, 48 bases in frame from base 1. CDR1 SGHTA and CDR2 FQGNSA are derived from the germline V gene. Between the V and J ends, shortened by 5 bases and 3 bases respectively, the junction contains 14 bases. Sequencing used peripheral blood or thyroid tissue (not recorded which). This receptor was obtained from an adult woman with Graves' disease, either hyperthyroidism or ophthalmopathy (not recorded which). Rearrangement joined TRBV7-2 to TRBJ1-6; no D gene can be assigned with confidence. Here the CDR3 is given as CASSPLWTSYNSPLHF. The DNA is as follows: TGTGCCAGCAGCCCCCTGTGGACTAGCTATAATTCACCCCTCCACTTT.